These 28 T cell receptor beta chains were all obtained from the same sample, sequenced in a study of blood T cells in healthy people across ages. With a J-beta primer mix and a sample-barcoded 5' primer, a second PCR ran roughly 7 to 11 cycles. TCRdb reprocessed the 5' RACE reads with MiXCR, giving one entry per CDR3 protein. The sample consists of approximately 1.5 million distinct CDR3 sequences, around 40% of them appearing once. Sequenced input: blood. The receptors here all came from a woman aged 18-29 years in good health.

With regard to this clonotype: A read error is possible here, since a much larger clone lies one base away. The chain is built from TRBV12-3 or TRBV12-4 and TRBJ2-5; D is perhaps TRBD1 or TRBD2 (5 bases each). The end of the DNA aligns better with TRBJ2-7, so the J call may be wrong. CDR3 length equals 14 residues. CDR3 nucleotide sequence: TGTGCCAGCAGTGTAGCGACAGTAACCTACGAGCAGTACTTC. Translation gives CASSVATVTYEQYF.

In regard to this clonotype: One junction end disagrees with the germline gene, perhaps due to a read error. The CDR3 reads CASRQKPDSYKEQFF. The CDR3 DNA follows: TGTGCCAGCAGGCAAAAGCCGGACAGCTACAAGGAGCAGTTCTTC. The J gene is TRBJ2-1, the V gene TRBV27, with TRBD1 as a possible D gene (6 bases). This CDR3 contains 15 residues. Germline loops: CDR1 MNHEY, CDR2 SMNVEV (reference sequence).

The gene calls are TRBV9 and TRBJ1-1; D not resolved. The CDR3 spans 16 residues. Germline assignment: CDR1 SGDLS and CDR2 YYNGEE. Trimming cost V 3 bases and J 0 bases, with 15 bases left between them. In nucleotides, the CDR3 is TGTGCCAGCAGCGATGGAGGGCTCCCCATGAACACTGAAGCTTTCTTT. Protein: CASSDGGLPMNTEAFF.

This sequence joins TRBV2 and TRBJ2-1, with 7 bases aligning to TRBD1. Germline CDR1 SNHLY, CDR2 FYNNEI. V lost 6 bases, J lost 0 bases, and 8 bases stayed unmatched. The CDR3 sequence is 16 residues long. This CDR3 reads CASRSPGQSSYNEQFF. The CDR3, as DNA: TGTGCCAGCAGATCGCCGGGACAGAGCTCCTACAATGAGCAGTTCTTC. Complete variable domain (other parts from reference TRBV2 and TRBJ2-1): EPEVTQTPSHQVTQMGQEVILRCVPISNHLYFYWYRQILGQKVEFLVSFYNNEISEKSEIFDDQFSVERPDGSNFTLKIRSTKLEDSAMYFCASRSPGQSSYNEQFFGPGTRLTVL.

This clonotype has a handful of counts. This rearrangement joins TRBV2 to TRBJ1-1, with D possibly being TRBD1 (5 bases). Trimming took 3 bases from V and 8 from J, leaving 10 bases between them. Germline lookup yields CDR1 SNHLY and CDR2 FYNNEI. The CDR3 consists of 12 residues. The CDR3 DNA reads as TGTGCCAGCAGTGAGTTTCAGGGAGAAGCTTTCTTT. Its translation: CASSEFQGEAFF.

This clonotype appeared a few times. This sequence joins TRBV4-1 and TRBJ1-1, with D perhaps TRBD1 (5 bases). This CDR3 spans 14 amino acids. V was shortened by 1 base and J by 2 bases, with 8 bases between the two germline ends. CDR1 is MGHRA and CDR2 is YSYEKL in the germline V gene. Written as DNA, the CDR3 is TGCGCCAGCAGCCAAGGATGGGGCAACACTGAAGCTTTCTTT. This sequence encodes CASSQGWGNTEAFF.

CDR3 in DNA: TGTGCCAGCAGTTCAACGGGACTAGCGGTCTACAATGAGCAGTACTTC. Translated, it gives CASSSTGLAVYNEQYF. The chain carries TRBV28 and TRBJ2-5, with TRBD2 matching over 11 bases. The CDR3 is 16 amino acids. V dropped 4 bases and J dropped 11; count of bases not matched to a gene: 15. The germline gives CDR1 MDHEN, CDR2 SYDVKM.

CDR3 DNA: TGTGCCAGCAGTTACTCTCGGGCCCCCTCCTACAATGAGCAGTTCTTC. Translated: CASSYSRAPSYNEQFF. The gene calls are TRBV6-5 and TRBJ2-1; D unresolved. There are 16 residues in the CDR3. The ends were cut back, 0 bases at V and 0 bases at J, with 9 bases in the middle. Germline CDR1 MNHEY, CDR2 SVGAGI.

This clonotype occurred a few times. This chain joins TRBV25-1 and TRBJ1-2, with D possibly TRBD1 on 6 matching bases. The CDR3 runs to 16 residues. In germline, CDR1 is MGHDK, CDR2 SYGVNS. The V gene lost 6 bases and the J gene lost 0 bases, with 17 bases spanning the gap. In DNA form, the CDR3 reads TGTGCCAGCAGCGACTCTCGGACAGCCTCTAACTATGGCTACACCTTC. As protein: CASSDSRTASNYGYTF.

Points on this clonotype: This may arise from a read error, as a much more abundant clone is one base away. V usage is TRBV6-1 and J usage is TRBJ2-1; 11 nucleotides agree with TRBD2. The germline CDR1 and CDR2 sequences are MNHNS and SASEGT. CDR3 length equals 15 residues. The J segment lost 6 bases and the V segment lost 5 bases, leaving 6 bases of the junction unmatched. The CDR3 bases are TGTGCCAGCAGTCGCGGGACTAGCGGACCCAATGAGCAGTTCTTC. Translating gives CASSRGTSGPNEQFF.

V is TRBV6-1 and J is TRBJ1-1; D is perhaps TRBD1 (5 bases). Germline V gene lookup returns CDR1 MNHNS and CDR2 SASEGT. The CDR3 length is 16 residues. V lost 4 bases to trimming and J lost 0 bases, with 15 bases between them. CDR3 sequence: CASSAPEKGMNTEAFF. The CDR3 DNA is TGTGCCAGCAGTGCCCCCGAGAAGGGGATGAACACTGAAGCTTTCTTT.

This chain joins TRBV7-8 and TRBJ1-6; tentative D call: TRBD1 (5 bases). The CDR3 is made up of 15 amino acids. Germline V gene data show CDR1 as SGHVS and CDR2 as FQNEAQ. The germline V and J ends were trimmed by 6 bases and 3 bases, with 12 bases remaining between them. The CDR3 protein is CASRGRGLYNSPLHF. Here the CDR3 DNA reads TGTGCCAGCAGAGGACGGGGCCTCTATAATTCACCCCTCCACTTT.

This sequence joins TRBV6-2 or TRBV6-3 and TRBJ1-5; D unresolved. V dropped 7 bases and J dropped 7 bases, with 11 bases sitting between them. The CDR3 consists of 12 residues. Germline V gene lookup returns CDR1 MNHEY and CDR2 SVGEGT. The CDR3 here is CASNDFGQPQHF. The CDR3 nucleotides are TGTGCCAGCAACGACTTCGGGCAGCCCCAGCATTTT.

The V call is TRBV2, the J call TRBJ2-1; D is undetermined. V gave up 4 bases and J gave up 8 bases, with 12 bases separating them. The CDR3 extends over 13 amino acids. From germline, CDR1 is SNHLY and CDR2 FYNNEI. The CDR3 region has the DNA TGTGCCAGCAGTGTCCTACCGATCCATGAGCAGTTCTTC. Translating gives CASSVLPIHEQFF.

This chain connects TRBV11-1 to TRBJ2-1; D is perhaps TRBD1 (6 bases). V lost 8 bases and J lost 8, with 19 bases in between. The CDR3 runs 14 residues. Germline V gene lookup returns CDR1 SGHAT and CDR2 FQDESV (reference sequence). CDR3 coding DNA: TGTGCCAGCGGAAGTACCGGGACAAACGATGAGCAGTTCTTC. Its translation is CASGSTGTNDEQFF.

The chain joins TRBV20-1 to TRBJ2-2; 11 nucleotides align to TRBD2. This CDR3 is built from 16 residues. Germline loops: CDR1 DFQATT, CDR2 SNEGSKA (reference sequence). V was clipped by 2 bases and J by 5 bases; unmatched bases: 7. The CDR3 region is CSARPSSGGRTGELFF. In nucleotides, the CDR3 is TGCAGTGCTAGACCGTCTAGCGGGGGGCGAACCGGGGAGCTGTTTTTT.

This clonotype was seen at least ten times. DNA for the CDR3: TGCAGCGTCGAGGAGGGAAACTATGGCTACACCTTC. Translating it yields CSVEEGNYGYTF. The rearrangement joins TRBV29-1 to TRBJ1-2; D gene ambiguous. Between the trimmed V and J ends, which lost 6 bases and 2 bases, there was a span of 10 bases. There are 12 residues in the CDR3. The V gene's germline CDR1 is SQVTM and CDR2 ANQGSEA.

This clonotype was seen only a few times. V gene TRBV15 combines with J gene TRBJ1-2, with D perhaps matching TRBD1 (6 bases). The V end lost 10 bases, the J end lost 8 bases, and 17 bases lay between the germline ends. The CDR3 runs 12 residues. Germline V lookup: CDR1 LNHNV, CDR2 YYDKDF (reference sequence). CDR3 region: CASQIAGEGYTF. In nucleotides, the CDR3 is TGTGCCAGCCAAATTGCAGGGGAAGGCTACACCTTC.

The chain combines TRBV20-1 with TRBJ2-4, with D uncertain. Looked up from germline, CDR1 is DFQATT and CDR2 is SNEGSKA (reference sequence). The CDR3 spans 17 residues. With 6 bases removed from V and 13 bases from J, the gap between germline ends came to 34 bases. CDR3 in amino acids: CSATLWASGFRGYEQYF. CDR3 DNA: TGCAGTGCCACCTTGTGGGCTTCAGGTTTCAGAGGTTATGAGCAGTACTTC.

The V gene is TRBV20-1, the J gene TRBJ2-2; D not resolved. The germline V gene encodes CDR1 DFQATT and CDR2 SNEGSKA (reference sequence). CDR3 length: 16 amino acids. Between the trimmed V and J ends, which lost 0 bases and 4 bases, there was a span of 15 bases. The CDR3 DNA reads TGCAGTGCTAGAGATTCGGATAGGCCGGCCACCGGGGAGCTGTTTTTT. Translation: CSARDSDRPATGELFF.

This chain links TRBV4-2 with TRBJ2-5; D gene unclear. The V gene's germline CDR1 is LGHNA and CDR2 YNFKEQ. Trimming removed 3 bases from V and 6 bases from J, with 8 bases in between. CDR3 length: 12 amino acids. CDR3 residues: CASSQPGKTQYF. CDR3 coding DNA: TGTGCCAGCAGCCAGCCCGGAAAGACCCAGTACTTC.

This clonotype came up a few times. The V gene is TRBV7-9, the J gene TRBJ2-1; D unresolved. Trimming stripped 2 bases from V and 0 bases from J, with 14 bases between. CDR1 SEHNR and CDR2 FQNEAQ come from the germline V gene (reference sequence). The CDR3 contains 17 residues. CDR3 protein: CASSLTLRVSSYNEQFF. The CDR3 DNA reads TGTGCCAGCAGCTTAACCCTACGGGTAAGCTCCTACAATGAGCAGTTCTTC.

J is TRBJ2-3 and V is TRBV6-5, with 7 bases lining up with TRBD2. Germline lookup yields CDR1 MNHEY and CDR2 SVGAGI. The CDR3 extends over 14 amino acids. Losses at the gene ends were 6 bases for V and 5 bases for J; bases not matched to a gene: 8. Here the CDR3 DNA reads TGTGCCAGCAGCCGCTTGGGGGGGAAAGATACGCAGTATTTT. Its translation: CASSRLGGKDTQYF.

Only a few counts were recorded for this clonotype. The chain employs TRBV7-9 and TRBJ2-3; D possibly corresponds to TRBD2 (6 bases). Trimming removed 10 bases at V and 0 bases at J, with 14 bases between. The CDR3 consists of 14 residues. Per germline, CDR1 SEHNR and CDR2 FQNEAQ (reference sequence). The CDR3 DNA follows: TGTGCCACCGACCTAGCGATGAGCACAGATACGCAGTATTTT. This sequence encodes CATDLAMSTDTQYF. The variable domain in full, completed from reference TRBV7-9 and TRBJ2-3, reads DTGVSQNPRHKITKRGQNVTFRCDPISEHNRLYWYRQTLGQGPEFLTYFQNEAQLEKSRLLSDRFSAERPKGSFSTLEIQRTEQGDSAMYLCATDLAMSTDTQYFGPGTRLTVL.

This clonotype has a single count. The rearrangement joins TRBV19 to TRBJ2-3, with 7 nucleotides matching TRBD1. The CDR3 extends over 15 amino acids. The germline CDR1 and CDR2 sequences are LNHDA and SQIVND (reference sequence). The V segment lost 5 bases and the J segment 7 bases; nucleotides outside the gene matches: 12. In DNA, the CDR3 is TGTGCCAGTAGTCCGTACAGGGGACATGGTTATACGCAGTATTTT. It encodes CASSPYRGHGYTQYF.

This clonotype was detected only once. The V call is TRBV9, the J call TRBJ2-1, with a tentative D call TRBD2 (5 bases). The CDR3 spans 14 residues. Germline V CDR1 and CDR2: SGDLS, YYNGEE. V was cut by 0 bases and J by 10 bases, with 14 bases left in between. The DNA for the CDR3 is TGTGCCAGCAGCGTAGACCCCGTGGGCGGGGAGCAGTTCTTC. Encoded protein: CASSVDPVGGEQFF.

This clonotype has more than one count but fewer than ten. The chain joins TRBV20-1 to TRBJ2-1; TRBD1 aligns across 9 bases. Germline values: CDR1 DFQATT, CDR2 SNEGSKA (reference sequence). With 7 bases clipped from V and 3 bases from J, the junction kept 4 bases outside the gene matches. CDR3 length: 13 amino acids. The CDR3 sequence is CSVRTGVYNEQFF. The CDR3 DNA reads TGCAGTGTTAGGACAGGGGTCTACAATGAGCAGTTCTTC.

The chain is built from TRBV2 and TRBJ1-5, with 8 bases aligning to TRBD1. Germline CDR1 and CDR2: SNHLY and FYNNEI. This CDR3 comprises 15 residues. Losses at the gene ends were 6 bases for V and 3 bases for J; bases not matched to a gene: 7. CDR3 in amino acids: CASSLRGPLNQPQHF. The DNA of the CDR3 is TGTGCCAGCAGCCTCAGGGGGCCTCTCAATCAGCCCCAGCATTTT.